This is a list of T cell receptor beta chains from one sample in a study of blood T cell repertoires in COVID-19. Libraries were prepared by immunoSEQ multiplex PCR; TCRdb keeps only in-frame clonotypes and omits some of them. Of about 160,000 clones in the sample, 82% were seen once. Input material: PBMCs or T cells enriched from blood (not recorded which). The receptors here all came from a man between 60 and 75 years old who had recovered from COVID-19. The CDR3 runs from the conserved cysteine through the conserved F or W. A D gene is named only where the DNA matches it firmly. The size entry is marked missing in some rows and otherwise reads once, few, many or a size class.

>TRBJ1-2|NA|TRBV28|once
TGTGCCAGCAGTTTGGTGGACAAGTTCGGGTATGGCTACACCTTC
CASSLVDKFGYGYTF
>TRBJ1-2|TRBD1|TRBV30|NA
TGTGCCTGTACCCGGGACAGGGGGTTTGGCGGCTACACCTTC
CACTRDRGFGGYTF
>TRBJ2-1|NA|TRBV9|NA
TGTGCCAGCACCCCTTATGGGGCTGCCTACAATGAGCAGTTCTTC
CASTPYGAAYNEQFF
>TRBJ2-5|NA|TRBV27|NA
TGTGCCAGCAGTTTCTCCATCGGTGAGACCCAGTACTTC
CASSFSIGETQYF
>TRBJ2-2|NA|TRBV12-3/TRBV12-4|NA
TGTGCCAGCAGTCCCCCAGGAGGGGAGCTGTTTTTT
CASSPPGGELFF
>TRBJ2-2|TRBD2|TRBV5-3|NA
TGTGCCAAGCGACCTTGGGACTACTATAGCACCGGGGAGCTGTTTTTT
CAKRPWDYYSTGELFF
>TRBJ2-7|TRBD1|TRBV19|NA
TGTGCCAGTAGTCACCAGGGACAGGGCTCCTACGAGCAGTACTTC
CASSHQGQGSYEQYF
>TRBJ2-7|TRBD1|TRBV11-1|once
TGTGCCAGCAGCAACCGGGACAGGGGCCTCTACGAGCAGTACTTC
CASSNRDRGLYEQYF
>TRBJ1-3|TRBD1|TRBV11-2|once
TGTGCCAGCAGCGTTAGCCGACAGGGGGGAAACACCATATATTTT
CASSVSRQGGNTIYF
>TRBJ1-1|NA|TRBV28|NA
TGTGCCAGCAGTTTTCCAGGGTGGAACACTGAAGCTTTCTTT
CASSFPGWNTEAFF
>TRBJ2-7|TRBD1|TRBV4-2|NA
TGTGCCAGCAGCCAACAGGACAGGGGGTACGAGCAGTACTTC
CASSQQDRGYEQYF
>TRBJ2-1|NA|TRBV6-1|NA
TGTGCCAGCAGTGAAGAGCTCGGTACTTACAATGAGCAGTTCTTC
CASSEELGTYNEQFF
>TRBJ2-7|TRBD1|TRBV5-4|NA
TGTGCCATCGGGACAGCGGCCTACGAGCAGTACTTC
CAIGTAAYEQYF